What follows are 12 T cell receptor beta chains derived from one specimen sequenced in a study of control samples from healthy donors and cancer patients. TCRdb keeps only in-frame clones here, not all; method: immunoSEQ multiplex PCR. The sample has 390,000 or so clones, 75% to 95% seen once. What was sequenced was PBMCs. These receptors were collected from a man aged 35 to 55 with head and neck cancer.

The chain uses TRBV11-2 and TRBJ2-5; D unclear. The germline V gene encodes CDR1 SGHAT and CDR2 FQNNGV. V shed 3 bases and J shed 2 bases, with 10 bases lying between them. The CDR3 has 14 amino acids. Here the CDR3 reads CASSFGLRQETQYF. The CDR3 DNA reads TGTGCCAGCAGCTTTGGTTTAAGACAAGAGACCCAGTACTTC.

The CDR3 spells CASSVGETGIYEQYF. The CDR3 DNA is TGTGCCAGCAGCGTAGGAGAGACAGGGATCTACGAGCAGTACTTC. This rearrangement joins TRBV9 to TRBJ2-7, with 7 bases aligning to TRBD1. The CDR3 has 15 amino acids. J lost 3 bases, V lost 0 bases, and 6 bases had no gene match. CDR1 and CDR2 (germline): SGDLS, YYNGEE.

This chain joins TRBV6-1 and TRBJ1-2; D remains ambiguous. The CDR3 contains 14 residues. The ends were cut back, 6 bases at V and 2 bases at J, with 13 bases in the middle. Looked up from germline, CDR1 is MNHNS and CDR2 is SASEGT. The CDR3 coding sequence is TGTGCCAGCAGCCGGGGTATTATGAACTATGGCTACACCTTC. As protein: CASSRGIMNYGYTF.

As for this clone: Other nucleotide sequences from this sample produce the same CDR3. The V and J genes are TRBV28 and TRBJ2-7, with TRBD1 identical over 12 bases. V was clipped by 6 bases and J by 0 bases; unmatched bases: 3. This CDR3 has 15 amino acids. Germline-derived CDR1 and CDR2 are MDHEN and SYDVKM. The CDR3 nucleotides read TGTGCCAGCAGCACGGGACAGGGGGCCTCCTACGAGCAGTACTTC. Translation: CASSTGQGASYEQYF.

A remark on this clone: An end of the junction differs from the germline gene, which may be a read error. This sample also contains other DNA sequences that code for the same CDR3. This rearrangement joins TRBV7-7 to TRBJ2-2; possibly TRBD2 for D (5 bases). CDR1 and CDR2 (germline): SSHAT, FNYEAQ (reference sequence). This CDR3 is 15 amino acids long. The CDR3 is CASSQGRSNTGELFF. DNA of the CDR3: TGTGCTAGCAGCCAAGGCAGGTCGAACACCGGGGAACTGTTTTTT.

This chain uses TRBV5-1 with TRBJ1-1, with D perhaps TRBD1 (5 bases). Germline V CDR1 and CDR2: SGHRS, YFSETQ. V lost 1 base to trimming and J lost 1 base, with 8 bases between them. This CDR3 has 14 residues. The CDR3 loop is CASSLYRTNTEAFF. The CDR3, as DNA: TGCGCCAGCAGCTTGTACAGGACGAACACTGAAGCTTTCTTT.

V gene TRBV30 combines with J gene TRBJ2-7, with 7 bases fitting TRBD1. Germline trimming cut 8 bases from V and 5 bases from J; bases unmatched to any gene: 12. The CDR3 totals 13 residues. Germline V gene lookup returns CDR1 GTSNPN and CDR2 SVGIG (reference sequence). CDR3 amino acids: CAQEHRGMNEQYF. In nucleotides, the CDR3 is TGTGCCCAAGAGCACAGGGGCATGAACGAGCAGTACTTC.

The rearrangement joins TRBV3-1 (or the pseudogene TRBV3-2) to TRBJ2-5; 12 bases are shared with TRBD2. Losses at the gene ends were 3 bases for V and 5 bases for J; bases not matched to a gene: 7. The CDR3 consists of 16 residues. CDR1 is LGHDT, CDR2 YNNKEL, per germline (reference sequence). The DNA for the CDR3 is TGTGCCAGCAGCCATGAACTAGCGGGGGGCCGGGAGACCCAGTACTTC. It translates to CASSHELAGGRETQYF.

This rearrangement joins TRBV6-5 to TRBJ1-5, with D perhaps matching TRBD1 (5 bases). This CDR3 spans 15 amino acids. The V gene lost 2 bases and the J gene lost 6 bases, with 14 bases spanning the gap. CDR1 MNHEY and CDR2 SVGAGI come from the germline V gene. The CDR3 protein is CASSYSWGRGQPQHF. The CDR3 coding sequence is TGTGCCAGCAGTTACAGTTGGGGAAGGGGTCAGCCCCAGCATTTT.

This chain joins TRBV5-5 and TRBJ2-2; 11 bases are a match to TRBD2. From germline, CDR1 is SGHKS and CDR2 YYEKEE (reference sequence). The CDR3 has 15 amino acids. The trim removed 0 bases at V and 6 bases at J, leaving 1 base unmatched. CDR3 in amino acids: CASSLVAGGSGELFF. In nucleotides, the CDR3 is TGTGCCAGCAGCTTGGTAGCGGGAGGGTCCGGGGAGCTGTTTTTT.

The rearrangement joins TRBV6-4 to TRBJ1-3; D is ambiguous. CDR1 and CDR2 from the germline V gene are MRHNA and SNTAGT. V lost 0 bases to trimming and J lost 2 bases, with 17 bases between them. The CDR3 length is 18 residues. CDR3 DNA: TGTGCCAGCAGTGACTCGTCGCCCCAGGATACACCTGGAAACACCATATATTTT. Its translation is CASSDSSPQDTPGNTIYF.

The J gene is TRBJ1-4, the V gene TRBV11-2; D is unresolved. Germline CDR1 SGHAT, CDR2 FQNNGV. This CDR3 comprises 14 residues. The germline V and J ends were trimmed by 3 bases and 0 bases, with 5 bases remaining between them. The CDR3 protein is CASSLSATNEKLFF. The CDR3 coding sequence is TGTGCCAGCAGCTTGTCGGCAACTAATGAAAAACTGTTTTTT.